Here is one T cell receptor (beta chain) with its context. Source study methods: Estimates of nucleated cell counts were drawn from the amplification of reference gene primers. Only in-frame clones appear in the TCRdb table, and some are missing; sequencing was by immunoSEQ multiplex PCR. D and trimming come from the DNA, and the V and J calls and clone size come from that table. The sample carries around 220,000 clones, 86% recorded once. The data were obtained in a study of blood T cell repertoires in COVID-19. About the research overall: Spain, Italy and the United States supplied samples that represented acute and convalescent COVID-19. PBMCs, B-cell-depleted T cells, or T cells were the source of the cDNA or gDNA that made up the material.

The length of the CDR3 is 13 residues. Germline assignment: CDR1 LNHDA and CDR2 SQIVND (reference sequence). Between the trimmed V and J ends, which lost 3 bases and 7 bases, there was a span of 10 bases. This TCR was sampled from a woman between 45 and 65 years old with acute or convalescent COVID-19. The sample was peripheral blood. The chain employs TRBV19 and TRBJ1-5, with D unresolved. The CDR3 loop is CASSIGLEQPQHF. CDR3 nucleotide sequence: TGTGCCAGTAGTATCGGACTTGAGCAGCCCCAGCATTTT. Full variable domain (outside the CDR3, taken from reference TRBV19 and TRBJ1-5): DGGITQSPKYLFRKEGQNVTLSCEQNLNHDAMYWYRQDPGQGLRLIYYSQIVNDFQKGDIAEGYSVSREKKESFPLTVTSAQKNPTAFYLCASSIGLEQPQHFGDGTRLSIL.